The 5 T cell receptor beta chains listed next were all sequenced from one sample in a study of shared clonotypes between healthy human individuals (dated by TCRdb to the early 2020s). Library prep was done by the immunoSEQ multiplex PCR assay. The source is immuneACCESS, and TCRdb retained only in-frame sequences with V and J called. Part of the clones is not carried over; for the studies checked, unresolved V genes explain less than half of this, and the remainder is unexplained. In this sample the table shows fewer than 2.5 million clones, 93% of which occur a single time. About 0.34% of the sample is in the top ten clones. Sequenced sample: naive CD4+ T cells from PBMCs. The cell subset or site tag for this specimen amounts to: CD45RA+ positively selected. Every receptor here comes from a man aged 18 to 29 in good health. Some clones in this sample may be carry-over from other donors' samples.

This clone came up once. The chain employs TRBV7-9 and TRBJ2-7; the match to TRBD1 covers 7 bases. Germline loops: CDR1 SEHNR, CDR2 FQNEAQ (reference sequence). After removal of 5 bases from V and 2 bases from J, the junction contained 18 bases not matched to a gene. The CDR3 runs to 18 residues. CDR3 in amino acids: CASSLRLTGTATAYEQYF. The CDR3 region has the DNA TGTGCCAGCAGCCTTAGGTTGACGGGGACAGCTACCGCCTACGAGCAGTACTTC.

As DNA, the CDR3 is TGTGCCAGCAGCTTGGGAACTAGCGGGAGAGTCACAGATACGCAGTATTTT. Amino acids: CASSLGTSGRVTDTQYF. V is TRBV5-4 and J is TRBJ2-3; 11 bases agree with TRBD2. Germline assignment: CDR1 SGHNT and CDR2 YYREEE (reference sequence). V gave up 0 bases and J gave up 2 bases; unmatched junction bases: 5. The CDR3 covers 17 residues.

The CDR3 spells CASDSVDHSGANVLTF. In DNA, the CDR3 is TGTGCCAGCGACTCTGTCGACCACTCTGGGGCCAACGTCCTGACTTTC. The J gene is TRBJ2-6, the V gene TRBV28, with D hard to call. CDR3 length: 16 amino acids. Per the germline V gene, CDR1 is MDHEN and CDR2 is SYDVKM. Between the trimmed V and J ends, which lost 8 bases and 0 bases, there was a span of 14 bases.

The chain links TRBV2 to TRBJ1-1; no reliable D call. CDR1 and CDR2 from the germline V gene are SNHLY and FYNNEI. Trimming cost V 9 bases and J 1 base, with 12 bases left between them. This CDR3 region has 13 residues. The CDR3 coding sequence is TGTGCCAGTTTATCGAGTAGGAACACTGAAGCTTTCTTT. Translation gives CASLSSRNTEAFF.

The CDR3 region has the DNA TGTGCCAGCAGTTTAACTGGGACAGGGTACTATCAGCCCCAGCATTTT. As protein: CASSLTGTGYYQPQHF. The chain joins TRBV28 to TRBJ1-5; 9 bases are shared with TRBD1. Germline CDR1 MDHEN, CDR2 SYDVKM. The CDR3 consists of 16 residues. J was trimmed by 5 bases and V by 2 bases; bases with no gene match: 7.